The 11 T cell receptor beta chains presented below share a single source sample, sequenced in a study of monozygotic twins with cystic fibrosis. Measured with immunoSEQ multiplex PCR; TCRdb has only the in-frame clones, and not every one. The sample has tens of thousands of clones, roughly 90% seen once; the top ten hold 0.25% to 0.35%. Specimen: blood. The receptors shown here come from a girl aged 2-10 years with cystic fibrosis.

This clone was counted a few times. This chain links TRBV2 with TRBJ1-2; D remains ambiguous. V was clipped by 9 bases and J by 3 bases, with 14 bases between them. CDR1 is SNHLY, CDR2 FYNNEI, per germline. There are 13 residues in the CDR3. CDR3 sequence (DNA): TGTGCCAGTCGTGAGGACGGCCACTATGGCTACACCTTC. Its translation: CASREDGHYGYTF.

The chain employs TRBV29-1 and TRBJ1-2; D possibly corresponds to TRBD1 (6 bases). From germline, CDR1 is SQVTM and CDR2 ANQGSEA. Trimming stripped 4 bases from V and 5 bases from J, with 17 bases between. The CDR3 is 14 residues long. The CDR3 sequence: CSVGTDRGVYGYTF. The CDR3, as DNA: TGCAGCGTTGGGACAGACCGAGGGGTTTATGGCTACACCTTC.

This chain uses TRBV12-1 with TRBJ1-5. TRBV12-1 is termed a pseudogene. The CDR3 length is 14 residues. DNA for the CDR3: TGTGCCAGCAGCTCCCCGCGGGGCAATCAGCCCCAGCATTTT. Amino acids: CASSSPRGNQPQHF.

The chain couples TRBV5-3 to TRBJ1-2; TRBD1 aligns across 10 bases. TRBV5-3 is identified as an open reading frame with a role that is uncertain. The ends lost 6 bases at V and 6 bases at J; junction bases unmatched: 11. This CDR3 has 15 residues. The DNA of the CDR3 is TGTGCCAGAATTCGTTGGGGGACAGGGGCCCATGGCTACACCTTC. Translated: CARIRWGTGAHGYTF.

The chain carries TRBV6-5 and TRBJ1-1; 8 bases are shared with TRBD1. This CDR3 is 15 amino acids long. The germline V gene has CDR1 MNHEY and CDR2 SVGAGI. The junction had 4 bases not matched to a gene; V was cut back by 0 bases and J by 4 bases. The CDR3, as DNA: TGTGCCAGCAGTTACTCGGACAGGGCAATCACTGAAGCTTTCTTT. It yields the protein CASSYSDRAITEAFF.

The V call is TRBV5-1, the J call TRBJ1-2; 9 bases match TRBD1. The CDR3 is 15 amino acids. V dropped 4 bases and J dropped 6; count of bases not matched to a gene: 10. Per germline, CDR1 SGHRS and CDR2 YFSETQ. CDR3: CASSVAGTGLNGYTF. The CDR3 DNA reads as TGCGCCAGCAGCGTCGCCGGGACAGGGCTTAATGGCTACACCTTC.

The chain has TRBV18 and TRBJ1-1, with 7 bases matching TRBD1. Germline loops: CDR1 KGHSH, CDR2 LQKENI. The CDR3 covers 15 residues. Trimming cost V 4 bases and J 0 bases; bases outside gene matches: 5. Here the CDR3 DNA reads TGTGCCAGCTCACGGGACAGACAAATGAACACTGAAGCTTTCTTT. It translates to CASSRDRQMNTEAFF.

This clone occurred once. The V gene is TRBV9, the J gene TRBJ2-2; 9 nucleotides agree with TRBD2. CDR3 length: 18 amino acids. J gave up 0 bases and V 0 bases, and 6 bases lay outside the gene matches. The V gene's germline CDR1 is SGDLS and CDR2 YYNGEE. The CDR3 loop reads CASSVATLAGTNTGELFF. In DNA, the CDR3 is TGTGCCAGCAGCGTAGCTACCCTAGCGGGGACGAACACCGGGGAGCTGTTTTTT.

This chain links TRBV5-1 with TRBJ2-7, with D tentatively TRBD2 (5 bases). Trimming shortened V by 4 bases and J by 3 bases, and 26 bases separated the two germline ends. Germline V gene data show CDR1 as SGHRS and CDR2 as YFSETQ. The CDR3 runs 18 residues. The DNA for the CDR3 is TGCGCCAGCAGCCCGAGGGTAAACGCTTACCCCCAACTCTACGAGCAGTACTTC. As protein: CASSPRVNAYPQLYEQYF.

This clone appeared once. The chain couples TRBV7-2 to TRBJ2-7, with D unresolved. From germline, CDR1 is SGHTA and CDR2 FQGNSA. The CDR3 loop spans 16 amino acids. V lost 2 bases and J 0 bases, leaving 14 bases between the germline ends. The DNA for the CDR3 is TGTGCCAGCAGCTTATGGTACAGCGTAAACTCCTACGAGCAGTACTTC. Encoded protein: CASSLWYSVNSYEQYF.

This sequence joins TRBV6-5 and TRBJ1-2; D remains unclear. CDR3 size: 13 residues. Germline V gives CDR1 MNHEY, CDR2 SVGAGI. V was shortened by 3 bases and J by 0 bases, with 5 bases between the two germline ends. CDR3 residues: CASSYGANYGYTF. In DNA form, the CDR3 reads TGTGCCAGCAGTTATGGGGCTAACTATGGCTACACCTTC.